The 3 T cell receptor beta chains below all came from one sample that was sequenced in a study of technical replicates of blood from a few donors. Some clones are missing from TCRdb's copy, which holds only in-frame ones; the method was immunoSEQ multiplex PCR. The data contain some 80,000 clones, more than 90% of them singletons. Material for sequencing was T cells isolated from PBMCs. Source of these receptors: a human donor in good health.

The chain combines TRBV6-5 with TRBJ1-5, with 8 bases fitting TRBD1. V was pared by 2 bases and J by 4 bases, with 4 bases of the junction left unmatched. The germline CDR1 and CDR2 sequences are MNHEY and SVGAGI. The CDR3 length is 15 residues. The CDR3 nucleotides read TGTGCCAGCAGTTACCGGACAGGGATTAATCAGCCCCAGCATTTT. Protein sequence: CASSYRTGINQPQHF.

This rearrangement joins TRBV16 to TRBJ2-4, with D perhaps matching TRBD2 (5 bases). Trimming left V 5 bases short and J 2 bases short, with 13 bases between. The CDR3 spans 15 residues. In germline, CDR1 is KGHSY, CDR2 FQNENV. The chain's CDR3 is CASSSSADSKNIQYF. CDR3 nucleotides: TGTGCCAGCAGCTCCTCAGCGGACTCCAAAAACATTCAGTACTTC.

The chain uses TRBV10-3 and TRBJ1-5, with D possibly TRBD1 on 6 matching bases. The CDR3 runs 13 residues. Germline V CDR1 and CDR2: ENHRY, SYGVKD. V was pared by 7 bases and J by 6 bases, with 13 bases between. The CDR3 nucleotides read TGTGCCATCATTTGGGGGCGCGGTCAGCCCCAGCATTTT. It yields the protein CAIIWGRGQPQHF.